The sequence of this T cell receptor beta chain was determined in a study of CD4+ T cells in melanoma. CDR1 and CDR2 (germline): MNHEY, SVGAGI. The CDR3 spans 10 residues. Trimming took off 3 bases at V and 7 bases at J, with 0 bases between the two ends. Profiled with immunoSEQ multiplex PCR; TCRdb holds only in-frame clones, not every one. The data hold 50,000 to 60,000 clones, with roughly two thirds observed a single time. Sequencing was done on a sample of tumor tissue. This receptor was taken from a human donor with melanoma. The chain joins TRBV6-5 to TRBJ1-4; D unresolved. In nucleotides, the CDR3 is TGTGCCAGCAGTTATGAAAAACTGTTTTTT. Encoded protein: CASSYEKLFF.